The 7 T cell receptor beta chains reported below all come from one sample, sequenced in a study of Ad26.COV2.S vaccination and SARS-CoV-2 variants (dated by TCRdb to the early 2020s). The receptor library was made with the immunoSEQ multiplex PCR assay. The source is immuneACCESS, and TCRdb retained only in-frame sequences with V and J called. Part of the clones is not carried over; for the studies checked, unresolved V genes explain less than half of this, and the remainder is unexplained. The sample records 400,000 to 500,000 clones, 70% to 90% of which are singletons. The ten largest clones add up to less than 4.5% of the sample. Taken with the paper, the label for treatment or condition translates to: 15 to 20 received Ad26.COV2.S at low or high dose, single or two shots; five or six received placebo; per-sample allocation not given. Repertoires of vaccine and placebo recipients were sequenced from samples taken on day 63 after the first injection.

The starting material was peripheral blood, obtained in a trial of Ad26.COV2.S vaccine versus placebo. The receptors stem from a person aged 18 to 59 who received the Ad26.COV2.S COVID-19 vaccine or a placebo.

This sequence joins TRBV4-1 and TRBJ1-5; D remains ambiguous. Germline lookup yields CDR1 MGHRA and CDR2 YSYEKL. This CDR3 region has 12 residues. With 0 bases removed from V and 7 bases from J, the gap between germline ends came to 4 bases. The chain's CDR3 is CASSQDGQPQHF. DNA of the CDR3: TGCGCCAGCAGCCAAGACGGGCAGCCCCAGCATTTT.

The chain employs TRBV6-1 and TRBJ2-2; D not resolved. Looked up from germline, CDR1 is MNHNS and CDR2 is SASEGT. The CDR3 runs 14 residues. V was trimmed by 3 bases and J by 9 bases, leaving 14 bases between them. The CDR3 nucleotides are TGTGCCAGCAGTGACCCCGAATTCTTCTGGGAGCTGTTTTTT. Amino acids: CASSDPEFFWELFF.

The V gene is TRBV27, the J gene TRBJ2-5, with TRBD1 as a possible D gene (6 bases). This CDR3 is 14 amino acids long. The germline gives CDR1 MNHEY, CDR2 SMNVEV (reference sequence). The V end lost 4 bases, the J end lost 5 bases, and 14 bases lay between the germline ends. CDR3 loop: CASSSYPRGETQYF. The CDR3 DNA reads as TGTGCCAGCAGTTCCTACCCCAGGGGCGAGACCCAGTACTTC.

The chain couples TRBV6-5 to TRBJ1-3; no firm D call. Per germline, CDR1 MNHEY and CDR2 SVGAGI. Trimming removed 6 bases at V and 0 bases at J, with 12 bases between. CDR3 length equals 15 residues. The CDR3 DNA sequence: TGTGCCAGCAGGTTCCCAGGACCCTCTGGAAACACCATATATTTT. Protein product: CASRFPGPSGNTIYF.

The J gene is TRBJ2-5, the V gene TRBV3-1 (or the pseudogene TRBV3-2); D uncertain. V lost 1 base and J lost 2, with 14 bases in between. Germline CDR1 reads LGHDT; CDR2 reads YNNKEL (reference sequence). The CDR3 sequence is 16 residues long. The CDR3 reads CASSQGLTGGQETQYF. The DNA for the CDR3 is TGTGCCAGCAGCCAAGGGTTGACGGGCGGACAAGAGACCCAGTACTTC.

The J gene is TRBJ1-5, the V gene TRBV4-1; D is uncertain. V was clipped by 2 bases and J by 0 bases, with 8 bases between them. Germline loops: CDR1 MGHRA, CDR2 YSYEKL. This CDR3 has 15 residues. The CDR3 sequence: CASSQQDSSNQPQHF. The DNA for the CDR3 is TGCGCCAGCAGCCAACAGGATAGTAGCAATCAGCCCCAGCATTTT.

This chain connects TRBV13 to TRBJ1-2, with 9 nucleotides matching TRBD1. CDR1 PRHDT and CDR2 FYEKMQ come from the germline V gene (reference sequence). V shed 4 bases and J 3 bases; nucleotides not matched to a gene: 9. The length of the CDR3 is 16 residues. CDR3 loop: CASSSQGALEDYGYTF. CDR3 coding DNA: TGTGCCAGCAGCTCACAGGGGGCCCTCGAAGACTATGGCTACACCTTC.